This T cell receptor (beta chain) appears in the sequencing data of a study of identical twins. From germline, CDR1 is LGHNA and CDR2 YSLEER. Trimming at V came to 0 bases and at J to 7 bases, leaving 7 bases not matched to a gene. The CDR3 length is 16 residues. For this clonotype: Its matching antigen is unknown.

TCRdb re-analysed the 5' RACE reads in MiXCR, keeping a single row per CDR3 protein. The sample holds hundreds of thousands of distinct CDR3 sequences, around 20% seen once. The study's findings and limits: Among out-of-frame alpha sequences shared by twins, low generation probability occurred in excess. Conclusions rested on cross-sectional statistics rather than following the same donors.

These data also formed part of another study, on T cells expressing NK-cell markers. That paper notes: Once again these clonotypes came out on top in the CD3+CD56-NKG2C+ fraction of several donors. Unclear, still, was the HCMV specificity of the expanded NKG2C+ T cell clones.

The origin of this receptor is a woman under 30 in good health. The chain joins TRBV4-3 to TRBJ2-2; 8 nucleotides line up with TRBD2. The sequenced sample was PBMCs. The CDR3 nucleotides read TGCGCCAGCAGCCAAGAGACGGGAGGGACGGGCGGGGAGCTGTTTTTT. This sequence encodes CASSQETGGTGGELFF.